This T cell receptor (beta chain) was recovered during a study of shared clonotypes between healthy human individuals (dated by TCRdb to the early 2020s). For the wider study: The cohort comprised a couple of women and three men aged 18 to 49 years. The study deeply sequenced blood TCR repertoires of about 5 healthy adults to estimate repertoire size and the extent of clonotype sharing between individuals. Between about 0.8 and 9.5 billion PBMCs per donor were obtained by leukapheresis. To increase sequencing depth and limit assay-specific biases, different laboratories used diverse techniques to prepare libraries and sequence TCR repertoires. Per donor, three plates each were used for CD4 naive and CD4 memory, two for CD8 naive, and one for CD8 memory.

General conclusions and limits of the study: When several donors were compared, the shared fraction of clonotypes was around 4.6% for naive CD4, approximately 3.3% for naive CD8, 2.3% for memory CD4, and less than 0.5% for memory CD8. Because the study included a small number of donors, the genetic and exposure-history diversity represented was limited. Sampling was restricted to blood, and TCR repertoires in tissue are likely to differ from TCR repertoires in blood. Naive subsets generally had larger estimated clonotype richness than memory subsets. Pairwise subsampling led to the expectation that sequencing depth would affect the degree of clonotype sharing among donors. Higher generation probabilities were observed for clonotypes shared by all four sorted-subset donors than for non-shared clonotypes. Incomplete sequencing was indicated by rarefaction of sorted-subset datasets, despite the large sequencing depth.

For the CD8 naive samples, CD45RO-negative cells were positively selected for CCR7, yielding a CD45RA+CCR7+ population from which TemRA cells were excluded. Healthy HIV-negative adults with no recently reported acute infections or vaccinations were included as donors. All donors were Caucasian adults living in Nashville, Tennessee, USA. After blood collection by leukapheresis, PBMCs were isolated using Ficoll-Histopaque density gradient centrifugation and then cryopreserved in the vapor phase of liquid nitrogen. Analytical flow cytometry was used to check the purity and quantity of each magnetically sorted T cell population. Each sorted fraction had its genomic DNA isolated and then quantified by UV absorbance on a Nanodrop 2000c. Reading from cysteine to phenylalanine, the CDR3 counts 14 amino acids. Just CDR3 DNA is preserved here, 42 bases in frame from base 1. The V end gives up 8 bases and the J end 3 bases, leaving 7 bases in the junction not matched to a gene. CDR1 is given as GTSNPN and CDR2 as SVGIG, both from the germline V gene (reference sequence).

Using the deep immunoSEQ assay, TCR CDR3 regions were amplified from genomic DNA by multiplex PCR. Extracted genomic DNA from each cell subset was distributed evenly across all wells of several immunoSEQ 96-well plates, and each plate was treated as a replicate. For sorted subsets, about 220 ng of genomic DNA, equivalent to 25,000 to 35,000 T cell genomes, went into each replicate PCR. Purified libraries were measured with a Qubit 3.0 fluorometer, size-checked on a Bioanalyzer 2100, and measured again with the KAPA Library Quantification kit. Every immunoSEQ 96-well plate was sequenced on a dedicated single-read 150-cycle Illumina NextSeq 550 flow cell. On the study's bioinformatics: The immunoSEQ output contained only junctional sequences without quality scores, so filtering could not match that applied to full-length reads. To assign V/J genes and CDR3, sequences were annotated against IMGT germline references using PyIR, a Python wrapper for IgBLAST v1.9. Reads were removed for weak V/J assignments (E-value above 1e-6), missing CDR3, stop codons, out-of-frame junctions, or ambiguous translated residues. V3J clonotypes were defined as sequences sharing an identical inferred V gene, J gene, and CDR3 amino acid sequence. To compute the percentage overlap between repertoires, the number of shared unique clonotypes was divided by the size of the smaller repertoire. Repertoire richness was assessed with RTK rarefaction, the Chao1 estimator, and Recon v2.1 estimates of unobserved clonotypes. OLGA was used to compute generation probabilities for all TCRbeta clonotypes that the gDNA method yielded from four donors. TCRdb retrieved this table from immuneACCESS and kept in-frame rearrangements only. Not all clones are present; in checked studies, unresolved V genes account for under half, and no reason is known for the remainder. V, J and clone size are those of that table, while D and trimming were read from the DNA. The sample table lists about 590,000 clones, 95% of them with a count of one. Of the sample, roughly 0.1% falls within the top ten clones.

About this clone: What antigen it recognizes has not been identified. No clone much larger than this one lies a single base away; base qualities are absent.

In this chain, TRBV30 is recombined with TRBJ2-3; TRBD2 aligns with 11 central bases. The sample taken for sequencing was naive CD8+ T cells sorted from blood. In light of the paper, this sample's cell subset or site label describes: CD45RA+CCR7+. The source is a woman in her 30s in good health. The CDR3 protein: CASATSGSTDTQYF. Read as DNA, the sequence is TGTGCCAGCGCCACTAGCGGGAGTACAGATACGCAGTATTTT.